The 14 T cell receptor beta chains listed next were all sequenced from one sample in a study of cytomegalovirus exposure and HLA in healthy donors. In the PCR, 60 Vbeta and 13 Jbeta primers were used. Profiling relied on immunoSEQ multiplex PCR, and the TCRdb table lists in-frame clones only, not all of them. Altogether about 73,000 clones are present, roughly two thirds being singletons, with the ten largest covering under 7.5%. The source material was PBMCs. These receptor sequences come from a woman between 50 and 59 years old in good health and CMV-seropositive.

This clone was observed a single time. The V and J genes are TRBV19 and TRBJ1-2; D not resolved. From germline, CDR1 is LNHDA and CDR2 SQIVND (reference sequence). V shed 10 bases and J shed 5 bases, with 11 bases lying between them. CDR3 size: 11 residues. The CDR3 region is CATTPGYGYTF. Here the CDR3 DNA reads TGTGCCACCACCCCCGGGTATGGCTACACCTTC.

Concerning this clone itself: An end of the junction differs from the germline gene, which may be a read error. This chain links TRBV7-9 with TRBJ2-5, with D hard to call. The CDR3 is 16 residues long. Germline values: CDR1 SEHNR, CDR2 FQNEAQ (reference sequence). The chain's CDR3 is CSSSLVVSSLQETQYF. CDR3 sequence (DNA): TGTTCCAGCAGCTTAGTTGTTAGCTCCCTACAAGAGACCCAGTACTTC. The variable domain in full, completed from reference TRBV7-9 and TRBJ2-5, reads DTGVSQNPRHKITKRGQNVTFRCDPISEHNRLYWYRQTLGQGPEFLTYFQNEAQLEKSRLLSDRFSAERPKGSFSTLEIQRTEQGDSAMYLCSSSLVVSSLQETQYFGPGTRLLVL.

This rearrangement joins TRBV27 to TRBJ1-2, with 8 bases that match TRBD1. V shed 6 bases, J shed 10 bases, and the junction held 10 bases outside the gene matches. Per the germline V gene, CDR1 is MNHEY and CDR2 is SMNVEV (reference sequence). The CDR3 length is 13 residues. Here the CDR3 reads CASRTGQGMHYTF. The CDR3 DNA reads as TGTGCCAGCAGAACAGGACAGGGCATGCACTACACCTTC.

In nucleotides, the CDR3 is TGTGCCAGTAGTATAGGAGCGGCCAAAAACATTCAGTACTTC. Residues: CASSIGAAKNIQYF. The chain has TRBV19 and TRBJ2-4; D not certain. Trimming removed 1 base from V and 1 base from J, with 5 bases in between. Germline V gene data show CDR1 as LNHDA and CDR2 as SQIVND (reference sequence). The CDR3 runs 14 residues.

This chain joins TRBV5-4 and TRBJ2-1, with TRBD2 matching 10 bases. Germline V lookup: CDR1 SGHNT, CDR2 YYREEE (reference sequence). V gave up 4 bases and J gave up 9 bases; unmatched junction bases: 7. The CDR3 spans 14 residues. The CDR3 DNA reads TGTGCCAGCAGCCCTAGCGGGGGTAGGCTTGAGCAGTTCTTC. Encoded protein: CASSPSGGRLEQFF.

J is TRBJ2-7 and V is TRBV7-9; maybe TRBD1 (5 bases). Germline assignment: CDR1 SEHNR and CDR2 FQNEAQ (reference sequence). V was pared by 7 bases and J by 3 bases, with 10 bases between. CDR3 length equals 12 residues. The CDR3 DNA reads as TGTGCCAGCAATACAGGTGGCTACGAGCAGTACTTC. Residues: CASNTGGYEQYF.

The chain employs TRBV21-1 and TRBJ2-1; the table's D call of TRBD2 was not tested on the DNA. TRBV21-1 is a pseudogene locus. The CDR3 has 13 amino acids. The CDR3 here is CASTQWGGGEQFF. The DNA of the CDR3 is TGTGCCAGCACCCAATGGGGGGGAGGGGAGCAGTTCTTC.

The V gene is TRBV5-1, the J gene TRBJ2-1, with a tentative D call TRBD1 (6 bases). Germline V gives CDR1 SGHRS, CDR2 YFSETQ. The CDR3 sequence is 12 residues long. The ends were cut back, 4 bases at V and 9 bases at J, with 11 bases in the middle. CDR3 loop: CASSRTGTEQFF. The CDR3 DNA follows: TGCGCCAGCAGCCGTACAGGGACTGAGCAGTTCTTC.

This clone was counted only a few times. This rearrangement joins TRBV6-5 to TRBJ2-7; the D is unclear. V shed 6 bases and J shed 5 bases, with 11 bases lying between them. Germline CDR1 and CDR2: MNHEY and SVGAGI. This CDR3 has 12 residues. The DNA for the CDR3 is TGTGCCAGCAGCCGTACTTTCGACGAGCAGTACTTC. Translation: CASSRTFDEQYF.

This clone showed up just a few times. V and J are TRBV28 and TRBJ1-2; no definite D call. With 4 bases removed from V and 8 bases from J, the gap between germline ends came to 14 bases. The CDR3 contains 13 residues. Germline CDR1 MDHEN, CDR2 SYDVKM. In DNA form, the CDR3 reads TGTGCCAGCAGTTCCGACAACTTCCACGGCTACACCTTC. Translating gives CASSSDNFHGYTF.

The chain joins TRBV4-1 to TRBJ2-1; TRBD1 aligns across 11 bases. This CDR3 region has 17 residues. After removal of 0 bases from V and 9 bases from J, the junction contained 10 bases not matched to a gene. Germline CDR1 is MGHRA and CDR2 is YSYEKL. The CDR3 loop is CASSQDPGQGVVLEQFF. The CDR3 DNA is TGCGCCAGCAGCCAAGACCCGGGACAGGGGGTTGTACTTGAGCAGTTCTTC.

The chain recombines TRBV7-2 with TRBJ2-4, with D uncertain. Germline CDR1 is SGHTA and CDR2 is FQGNSA. V was trimmed by 8 bases and J by 2 bases, leaving 13 bases between them. There are 14 residues in the CDR3. DNA for the CDR3: TGTGCCAGCCAACCTCAGTTCTCCAAAAACATTCAGTACTTC. It specifies CASQPQFSKNIQYF.

This rearrangement joins TRBV4-2 to TRBJ2-5; 9 bases agree with TRBD2. The CDR3 consists of 15 residues. Germline V gene data show CDR1 as LGHNA and CDR2 as YNFKEQ. Germline trimming cut 6 bases from V and 2 bases from J; bases unmatched to any gene: 7. CDR3 amino acids: CASRARLAVQETQYF. CDR3 coding DNA: TGTGCCAGCAGGGCCAGACTAGCGGTACAAGAGACCCAGTACTTC.

Concerning this clone: One end of the junction is discordant with germline, which a read error may explain. The chain combines TRBV6-5 with TRBJ1-1, with 8 bases matching TRBD1. The CDR3 is 13 amino acids. CDR1 is MNHEY and CDR2 is SVGAGI in the germline V gene. CDR3 sequence reads: CASSNLQGAEAVF. The DNA for the CDR3 is TGTGCCAGCAGTAACCTCCAGGGGGCTGAAGCTGTCTTT.